The 26 T cell receptor beta chains below were found in one sample sequenced in a study of CD8+ T cells in alopecia areata. Sequencing used cDNA as its template, made by extracting RNA and reverse transcribing it. Sequenced by immunoSEQ multiplex PCR; TCRdb stores in-frame clones only, minus some. Of over 150,000 clones listed, about 60% are singletons. The treatment was: oral pan-JAK inhibitor, 5-10 mg twice daily. This sample comprised CD4+ T cells sorted from blood, obtained at week 4, from a patient treated with tofacitinib. The receptors stem from a human donor with alopecia areata.

This sequence joins TRBV30 and TRBJ2-4, with D hard to call. There are 11 residues in the CDR3. Trimming stripped 3 bases from V and 4 bases from J, with 4 bases between. The germline gives CDR1 GTSNPN, CDR2 SVGIG (reference sequence). The CDR3, as DNA: TGTGCCTGGAGCCCAAAAAACATTCAGTACTTC. Translated: CAWSPKNIQYF.

This clone appeared once. The sample holds other DNA sequences that translate to the same CDR3. The chain carries TRBV30 and TRBJ2-5, with D possibly being TRBD1 or TRBD2 (6 bases each). V gave up 3 bases and J gave up 2 bases, with 10 bases separating them. The germline CDR1 and CDR2 sequences are GTSNPN and SVGIG (reference sequence). The CDR3 length is 13 residues. CDR3 sequence reads: CAWRGGRQETQYF. CDR3 coding DNA: TGTGCCTGGAGAGGGGGGCGGCAAGAGACCCAGTACTTC.

The chain links TRBV25-1 to TRBJ2-7; possibly TRBD2 for D (5 bases). The CDR3 contains 11 residues. The germline V gene encodes CDR1 MGHDK and CDR2 SYGVNS. The V end was cut by 8 bases, the J end by 4 bases, with 9 bases between. The CDR3 nucleotides are TGTGCCAGCCGCCGGGGTTACGAGCAGTACTTC. It specifies CASRRGYEQYF.

This clone was recorded once. The chain recombines TRBV2 with TRBJ2-5; D may be TRBD2 (6 bases). CDR3 length equals 13 residues. The V end was cut by 5 bases, the J end by 5 bases, with 12 bases between. CDR1 SNHLY and CDR2 FYNNEI come from the germline V gene. DNA of the CDR3: TGTGCCAGCAGTTCTAGCGTTCGGGAGACCCAGTACTTC. Its protein product is CASSSSVRETQYF. Using reference TRBV2 and TRBJ2-5 for the parts outside the CDR3, the full variable domain is EPEVTQTPSHQVTQMGQEVILRCVPISNHLYFYWYRQILGQKVEFLVSFYNNEISEKSEIFDDQFSVERPDGSNFTLKIRSTKLEDSAMYFCASSSSVRETQYFGPGTRLLVL.

Of note for this clone: One junction end does not reproduce the germline sequence, and a read error may be involved. V and J are TRBV30 and TRBJ2-1; no firm D call. In germline, CDR1 is GTSNPN, CDR2 SVGIG (reference sequence). This CDR3 spans 12 amino acids. CDR3: CVASSSYNEQFF. The CDR3 coding sequence is TGCGTGGCTTCCAGCTCCTACAATGAGCAGTTCTTC.

This clone was counted between two and nine times. The V and J genes are TRBV7-8 and TRBJ1-5; D is unresolved. Trimming stripped 5 bases from V and 6 bases from J, with 20 bases between. The germline V gene has CDR1 SGHVS and CDR2 FQNEAQ. This CDR3 is built from 16 residues. The CDR3 DNA sequence: TGTGCCAGCAGCCTAGAGTTTATCGGGTTGGGTCAGCCCCAGCATTTT. It translates to CASSLEFIGLGQPQHF.

In regard to this clone: This same CDR3 is encoded by further DNA sequences in the sample. The V gene is TRBV30, the J gene TRBJ2-5; no definite D call. The CDR3 loop spans 12 amino acids. The germline gives CDR1 GTSNPN, CDR2 SVGIG (reference sequence). V lost 0 bases and J lost 5, with 7 bases in between. This chain's CDR3 is CAWSVQGETQYF. The CDR3, as DNA: TGTGCCTGGAGTGTACAAGGGGAGACCCAGTACTTC.

This sequence joins TRBV5-1 and TRBJ2-1; 8 nucleotides agree with TRBD2. Germline assignment: CDR1 SGHRS and CDR2 YFSETQ. J lost 6 bases, V lost 0 bases, and 2 bases had no gene match. There are 14 residues in the CDR3. CDR3 nucleotide sequence: TGCGCCAGCAGCTTGGGGACTAGCTCCAATGAGCAGTTCTTC. Protein: CASSLGTSSNEQFF.

V gene TRBV5-1 combines with J gene TRBJ2-2; no clear D gene. Looked up from germline, CDR1 is SGHRS and CDR2 is YFSETQ. The length of the CDR3 is 13 residues. Trimming pared 2 bases from V and 4 bases from J, leaving 6 bases between. The CDR3 DNA sequence: TGCGCCAGCAGCTTAGACCTCACCGGGGAGCTGTTTTTT. This codes for CASSLDLTGELFF.

This clone was observed a few times. This chain joins TRBV10-3 and TRBJ1-1, with D perhaps TRBD1 (5 bases). Trimming pared 6 bases from V and 1 base from J, leaving 12 bases between. Germline loops: CDR1 ENHRY, CDR2 SYGVKD. CDR3 length: 14 amino acids. The CDR3 reads CAISRVGTNTEAFF. The CDR3 DNA reads as TGTGCCATCAGCAGGGTGGGTACGAACACTGAAGCTTTCTTT.

This clone was picked up a small number of times. The V and J genes are TRBV5-6 and TRBJ1-2, with 12 bases that match TRBD1. The CDR3 has 18 amino acids. The ends lost 4 bases at V and 4 bases at J; junction bases unmatched: 14. Per germline, CDR1 SGHDT and CDR2 YYEEEE. The CDR3 coding sequence is TGTGCCAGCAGCATCCGGGACAGGGGGCGAAGGATTACCTATGGCTACACCTTC. Its protein product is CASSIRDRGRRITYGYTF.

The chain uses TRBV4-1 and TRBJ1-2; 11 positions agree with TRBD1. CDR3 length equals 12 residues. The ends lost 6 bases at V and 10 bases at J; junction bases unmatched: 4. CDR1 MGHRA and CDR2 YSYEKL come from the germline V gene. The CDR3 sequence: CASSRTGGDYTF. CDR3 nucleotides: TGCGCCAGCAGTCGGACAGGGGGCGACTACACCTTC.

CDR3 nucleotide sequence: TGTGCCAGCAGCCTCGGGATCTCCCCCAATCAGCCCCAGCATTTT. This sequence encodes CASSLGISPNQPQHF. This chain joins TRBV9 and TRBJ1-5; D ambiguous. The CDR3 loop spans 15 amino acids. Deletions cut 4 bases from V and 3 bases from J, with 14 bases between. Germline loops: CDR1 SGDLS, CDR2 YYNGEE. Using reference TRBV9 and TRBJ1-5 for the parts outside the CDR3, the full variable domain is DSGVTQTPKHLITATGQRVTLRCSPRSGDLSVYWYQQSLDQGLQFLIQYYNGEERAKGNILERFSAQQFPDLHSELNLSSLELGDSALYFCASSLGISPNQPQHFGDGTRLSIL.

In its sample, this clone was seen a few times. The rearrangement uses TRBV7-2 and TRBJ2-5, with 8 bases identical to TRBD2. V lost 5 bases and J lost 3; bases outside the gene matches: 2. Germline V gene lookup returns CDR1 SGHTA and CDR2 FQGNSA. The CDR3 spans 13 residues. The CDR3 protein is CASSGLAKETQYF. The CDR3 DNA is TGTGCCAGCAGCGGACTAGCTAAAGAGACCCAGTACTTC.

V and J are TRBV28 and TRBJ2-1, with TRBD1 identical over 9 bases. V lost 8 bases, J lost 4 bases, and 0 bases stayed unmatched. Germline V gene data show CDR1 as MDHEN and CDR2 as SYDVKM. There are 12 residues in the CDR3. CDR3 nucleotides: TGTGCCAGCGGGACAGGGTACAATGAGCAGTTCTTC. Its translation: CASGTGYNEQFF.

The CDR3 spells CASSLSGTGVWSPLHF. CDR3 coding DNA: TGTGCCAGCAGTTTATCCGGGACAGGGGTATGGTCACCCCTCCACTTT. The genes are TRBV28 and TRBJ1-6, with 10 bases fitting TRBD1. Trimming cost V 1 base and J 10 bases; bases outside gene matches: 7. The V gene's germline CDR1 is MDHEN and CDR2 SYDVKM. The CDR3 runs to 16 residues.

This sequence joins TRBV5-1 and TRBJ1-2; 8 bases map to TRBD1. CDR3 length equals 14 residues. The germline CDR1 and CDR2 sequences are SGHRS and YFSETQ. Trimming cost V 3 bases and J 2 bases; bases outside gene matches: 3. The DNA for the CDR3 is TGCGCCAGCAGCTCACGGACAGGGAACTATGGCTACACCTTC. Residues: CASSSRTGNYGYTF. Drawing the rest from reference TRBV5-1 and TRBJ1-2, the complete variable domain is KAGVTQTPRYLIKTRGQQVTLSCSPISGHRSVSWYQQTPGQGLQFLFEYFSETQRNKGNFPGRFSGRQFSNSRSEMNVSTLELGDSALYLCASSSRTGNYGYTFGSGTRLTVV.

V usage is TRBV28 and J usage is TRBJ1-6; D is possibly TRBD1 (6 bases). Germline V gene data show CDR1 as MDHEN and CDR2 as SYDVKM. Between the trimmed V and J ends, which lost 8 bases and 13 bases, there was a span of 18 bases. There are 13 residues in the CDR3. The CDR3 reads CASVRQGTPPLHF. CDR3 nucleotides: TGTGCCAGCGTTAGGCAGGGGACCCCGCCCCTCCACTTT. Looking up the rest from reference TRBV28 and TRBJ1-6 gives the full variable domain: DVKVTQSSRYLVKRTGEKVFLECVQDMDHENMFWYRQDPGLGLRLIYFSYDVKMKEKGDIPEGYSVSREKKERFSLILESASTNQTSMYLCASVRQGTPPLHFGNGTRLTVT.

CDR3 sequence: CASSLASVIGGYTF. CDR3 in DNA: TGTGCCAGCAGTTTAGCGAGCGTAATCGGTGGCTACACCTTC. The V and J genes are TRBV28 and TRBJ1-2; D is unresolved. Trimming removed 2 bases at V and 7 bases at J, with 14 bases between. There are 14 residues in the CDR3. Germline assignment: CDR1 MDHEN and CDR2 SYDVKM.

This clone has only a few counts. This chain connects TRBV5-5 to TRBJ2-4; 7 bases agree with TRBD1. Germline CDR1 and CDR2: SGHKS and YYEKEE (reference sequence). Unmatched junction bases numbered 5, after V lost 4 bases and J lost 1 base. The CDR3 runs 15 residues. The DNA for the CDR3 is TGTGCCAGCAGCCCAGTACAGGGGGCCAAAAACATTCAGTACTTC. Translating it yields CASSPVQGAKNIQYF.

The gene calls are TRBV5-1 and TRBJ2-7, with no clear D. V lost 0 bases, J lost 5 bases, and 9 bases lay in between. The CDR3 is 13 residues long. Germline V lookup: CDR1 SGHRS, CDR2 YFSETQ. The CDR3 bases are TGCGCCAGCAGCTTGGCCTCGTGGGACGAGCAGTACTTC. This codes for CASSLASWDEQYF.

The chain is built from TRBV4-1 and TRBJ2-2; 8 bases match TRBD1. Germline V gene data show CDR1 as MGHRA and CDR2 as YSYEKL. CDR3 length: 15 residues. The V segment lost 8 bases and the J segment 4 bases; nucleotides outside the gene matches: 9. As DNA, the CDR3 is TGCGCCAGCGGCCGAGGACAGGGCCCCACCGGGGAGCTGTTTTTT. Its translation is CASGRGQGPTGELFF.

CDR3 coding DNA: TGCGCCAGCAGCTTGGACCCCCGGCCCGGACGGGTTGAAAAACTGTTTTTT. It is translated as CASSLDPRPGRVEKLFF. The chain has TRBV5-1 and TRBJ1-4, with no clear D. The CDR3 totals 17 residues. With 0 bases removed from V and 7 bases from J, the gap between germline ends came to 19 bases. Germline V lookup: CDR1 SGHRS, CDR2 YFSETQ. The full variable domain, rest sourced from reference TRBV5-1 and TRBJ1-4, is KAGVTQTPRYLIKTRGQQVTLSCSPISGHRSVSWYQQTPGQGLQFLFEYFSETQRNKGNFPGRFSGRQFSNSRSEMNVSTLELGDSALYLCASSLDPRPGRVEKLFFGSGTQLSVL.

V and J are TRBV2 and TRBJ2-2, with D possibly matching TRBD2 (7 bases). Germline V gene data show CDR1 as SNHLY and CDR2 as FYNNEI. V was cut by 8 bases and J by 3 bases, with 13 bases left in between. The CDR3 is 14 residues long. In DNA, the CDR3 is TGTGCCAGCGGGAGGGGGGCACACACCGGGGAGCTGTTTTTT. This codes for CASGRGAHTGELFF. Full variable domain (rest looked up from reference TRBV2 and TRBJ2-2): EPEVTQTPSHQVTQMGQEVILRCVPISNHLYFYWYRQILGQKVEFLVSFYNNEISEKSEIFDDQFSVERPDGSNFTLKIRSTKLEDSAMYFCASGRGAHTGELFFGEGSRLTVL.

This sequence joins TRBV30 and TRBJ1-1; no firm D call. V dropped 3 bases and J dropped 5 bases, with 7 bases sitting between them. The CDR3 consists of 11 residues. The germline V gene has CDR1 GTSNPN and CDR2 SVGIG (reference sequence). The CDR3 protein is CAWRQRTEAFF. The DNA of the CDR3 is TGTGCCTGGAGACAGAGGACTGAAGCTTTCTTT.

This clone was recorded a few times. The gene calls are TRBV18 and TRBJ2-2; possible D gene TRBD1, 6 bases. The germline gives CDR1 KGHSH, CDR2 LQKENI. The CDR3 has 14 residues. The ends were cut back, 2 bases at V and 2 bases at J, with 6 bases in the middle. CDR3 amino acids: CASSPGGNTGELFF. DNA for the CDR3: TGTGCCAGCTCACCAGGGGGCAACACCGGGGAGCTGTTTTTT.